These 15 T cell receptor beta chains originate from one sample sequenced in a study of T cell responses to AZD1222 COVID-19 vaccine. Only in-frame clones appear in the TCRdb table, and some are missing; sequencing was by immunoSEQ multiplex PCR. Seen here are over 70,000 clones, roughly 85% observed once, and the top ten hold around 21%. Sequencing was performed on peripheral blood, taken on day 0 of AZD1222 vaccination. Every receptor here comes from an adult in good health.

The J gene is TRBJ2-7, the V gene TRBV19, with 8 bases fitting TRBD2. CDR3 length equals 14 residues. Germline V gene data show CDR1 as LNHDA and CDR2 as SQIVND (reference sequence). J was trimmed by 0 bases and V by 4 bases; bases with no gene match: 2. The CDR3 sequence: CASSTSGRSYEQYF. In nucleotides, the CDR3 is TGTGCCAGTAGTACTAGCGGGCGCTCCTACGAGCAGTACTTC.

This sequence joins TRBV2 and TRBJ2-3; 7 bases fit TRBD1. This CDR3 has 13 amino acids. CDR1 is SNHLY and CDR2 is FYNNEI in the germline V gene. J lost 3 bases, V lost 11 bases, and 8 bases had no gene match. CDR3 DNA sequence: TGTGCCGGGGGTTGGGGACAGACAGATACGCAGTATTTT. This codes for CAGGWGQTDTQYF.

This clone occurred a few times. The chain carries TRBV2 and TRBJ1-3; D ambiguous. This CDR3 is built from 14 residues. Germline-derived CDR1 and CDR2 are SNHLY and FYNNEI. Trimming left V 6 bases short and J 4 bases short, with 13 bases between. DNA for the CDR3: TGTGCCAGCAGGAACTCGACGTACGGAAACACCATATATTTT. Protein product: CASRNSTYGNTIYF.

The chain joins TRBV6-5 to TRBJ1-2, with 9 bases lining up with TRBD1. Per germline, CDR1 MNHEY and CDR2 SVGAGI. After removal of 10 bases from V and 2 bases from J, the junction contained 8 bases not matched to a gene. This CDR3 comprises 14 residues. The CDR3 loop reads CATSTGGPNYGYTF. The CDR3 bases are TGTGCCACCTCAACAGGGGGCCCCAACTATGGCTACACCTTC.

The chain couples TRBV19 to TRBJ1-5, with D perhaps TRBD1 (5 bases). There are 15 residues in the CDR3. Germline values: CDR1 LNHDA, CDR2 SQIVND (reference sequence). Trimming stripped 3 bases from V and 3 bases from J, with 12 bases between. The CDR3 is CASSIRGGYNQPQHF. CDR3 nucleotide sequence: TGTGCCAGTAGTATTCGGGGGGGGTACAATCAGCCCCAGCATTTT.

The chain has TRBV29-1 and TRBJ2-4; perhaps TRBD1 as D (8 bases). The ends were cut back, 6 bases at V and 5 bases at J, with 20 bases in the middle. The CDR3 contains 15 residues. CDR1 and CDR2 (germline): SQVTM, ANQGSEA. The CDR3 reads CSVSGGTGEENIQYF. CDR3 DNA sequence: TGCAGCGTCTCCGGGGGGACAGGTGAAGAAAACATTCAGTACTTC.

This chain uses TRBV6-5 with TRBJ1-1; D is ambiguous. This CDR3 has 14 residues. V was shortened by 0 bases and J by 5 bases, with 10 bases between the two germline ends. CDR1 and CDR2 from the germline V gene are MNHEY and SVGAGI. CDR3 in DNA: TGTGCCAGCAGTTACTCGCGGGCTGGGACTGAAGCTTTCTTT. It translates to CASSYSRAGTEAFF.

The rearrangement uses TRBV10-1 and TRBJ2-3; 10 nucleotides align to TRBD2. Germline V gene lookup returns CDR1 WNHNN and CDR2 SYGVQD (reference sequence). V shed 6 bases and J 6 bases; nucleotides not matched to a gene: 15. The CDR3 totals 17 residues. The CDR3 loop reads CASSPGGLAGGTDTQYF. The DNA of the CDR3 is TGCGCCAGCAGCCCCGGGGGCTTAGCGGGGGGAACGGATACGCAGTATTTT.

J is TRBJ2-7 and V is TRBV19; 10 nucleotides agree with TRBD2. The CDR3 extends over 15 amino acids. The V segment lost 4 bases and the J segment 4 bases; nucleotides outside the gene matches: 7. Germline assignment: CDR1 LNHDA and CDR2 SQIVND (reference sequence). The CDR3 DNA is TGTGCCAGTAGTAGGGGACTAGCGTCTTCTTACGAGCAGTACTTC. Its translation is CASSRGLASSYEQYF.

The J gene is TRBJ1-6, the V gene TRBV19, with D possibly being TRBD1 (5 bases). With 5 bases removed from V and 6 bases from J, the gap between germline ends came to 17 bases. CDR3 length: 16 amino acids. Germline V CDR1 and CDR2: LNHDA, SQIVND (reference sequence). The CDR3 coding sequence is TGTGCCAGTAGTCCAGGGTCGGTCTTAAGTAATTCACCCCTCCACTTT. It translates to CASSPGSVLSNSPLHF.

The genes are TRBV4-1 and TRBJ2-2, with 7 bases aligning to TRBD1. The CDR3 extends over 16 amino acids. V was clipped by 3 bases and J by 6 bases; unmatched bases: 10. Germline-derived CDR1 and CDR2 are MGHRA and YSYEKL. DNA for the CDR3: TGCGCCAGCAGCCACCGACCACTCAGGGGGTCCGGGGAGCTGTTTTTT. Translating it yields CASSHRPLRGSGELFF.

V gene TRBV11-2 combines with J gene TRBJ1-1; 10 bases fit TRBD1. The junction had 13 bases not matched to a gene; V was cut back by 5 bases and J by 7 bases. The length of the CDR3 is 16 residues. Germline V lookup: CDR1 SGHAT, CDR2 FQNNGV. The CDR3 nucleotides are TGTGCCAGCAGCGGAACCCGGGACAGGGGCGGATTTGAAGCTTTCTTT. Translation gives CASSGTRDRGGFEAFF. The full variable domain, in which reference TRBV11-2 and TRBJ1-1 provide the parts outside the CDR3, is EAGVAQSPRYKIIEKRQSVAFWCNPISGHATLYWYQQILGQGPKLLIQFQNNGVVDDSQLPKDRFSAERLKGVDSTLKIQPAKLEDSAVYLCASSGTRDRGGFEAFFGQGTRLTVV.

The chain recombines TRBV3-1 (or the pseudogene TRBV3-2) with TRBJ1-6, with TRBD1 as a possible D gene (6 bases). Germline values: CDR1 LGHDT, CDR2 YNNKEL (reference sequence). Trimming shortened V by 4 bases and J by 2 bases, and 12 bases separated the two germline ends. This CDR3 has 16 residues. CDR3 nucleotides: TGTGCCAGCAGCCCTGGGGGGGCGACCTATAATTCACCCCTCCACTTT. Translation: CASSPGGATYNSPLHF.

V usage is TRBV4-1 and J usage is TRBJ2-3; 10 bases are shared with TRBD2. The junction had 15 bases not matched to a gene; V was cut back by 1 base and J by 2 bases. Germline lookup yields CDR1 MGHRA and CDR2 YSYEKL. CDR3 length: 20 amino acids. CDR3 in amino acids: CASSQGLAGGRLTYTDTQYF. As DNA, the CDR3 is TGCGCCAGCAGCCAAGGTTTAGCGGGGGGCCGACTCACTTACACAGATACGCAGTATTTT.

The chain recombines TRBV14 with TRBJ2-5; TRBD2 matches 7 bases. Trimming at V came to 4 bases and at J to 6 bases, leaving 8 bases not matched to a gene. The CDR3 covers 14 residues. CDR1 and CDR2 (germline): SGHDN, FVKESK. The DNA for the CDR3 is TGTGCCAGCAGCCTGCAATTCGGGGGGAAGACCCAGTACTTC. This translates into CASSLQFGGKTQYF. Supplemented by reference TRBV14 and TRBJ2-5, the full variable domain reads EAGVTQFPSHSVIEKGQTVTLRCDPISGHDNLYWYRRVMGKEIKFLLHFVKESKQDESGMPNNRFLAERTGGTYSTLKVQPAELEDSGVYFCASSLQFGGKTQYFGPGTRLLVL.